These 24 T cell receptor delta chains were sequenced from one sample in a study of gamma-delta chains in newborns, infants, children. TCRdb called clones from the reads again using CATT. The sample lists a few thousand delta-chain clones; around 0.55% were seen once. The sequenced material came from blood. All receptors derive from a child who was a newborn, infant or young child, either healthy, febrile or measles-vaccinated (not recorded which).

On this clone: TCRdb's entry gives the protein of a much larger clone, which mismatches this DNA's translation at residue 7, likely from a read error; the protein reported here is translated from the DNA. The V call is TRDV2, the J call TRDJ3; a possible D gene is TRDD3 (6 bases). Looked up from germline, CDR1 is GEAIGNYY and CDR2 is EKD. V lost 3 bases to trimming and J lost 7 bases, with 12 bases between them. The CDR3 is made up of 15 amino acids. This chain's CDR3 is CACDWGVRDTRQMFF. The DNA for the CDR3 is TGTGCCTGTGACTGGGGGGTACGCGACACCCGACAGATGTTTTTC.

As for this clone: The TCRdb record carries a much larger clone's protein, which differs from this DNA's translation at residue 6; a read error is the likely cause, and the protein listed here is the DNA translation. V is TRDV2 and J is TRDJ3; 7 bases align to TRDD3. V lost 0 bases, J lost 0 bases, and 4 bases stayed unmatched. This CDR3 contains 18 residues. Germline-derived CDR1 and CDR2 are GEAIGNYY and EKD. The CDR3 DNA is TGTGCCTGTGACACCAGGGGGATCGACTCCTGGGACACCCGACAGATGTTTTTC. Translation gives CACDTRGIDSWDTRQMFF.

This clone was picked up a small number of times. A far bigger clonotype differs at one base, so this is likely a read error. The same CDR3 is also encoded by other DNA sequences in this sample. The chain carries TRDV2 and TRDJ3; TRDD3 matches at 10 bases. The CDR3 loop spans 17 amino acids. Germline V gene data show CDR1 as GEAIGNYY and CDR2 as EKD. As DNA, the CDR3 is TGTGCCTGTGACACTGGGGGATACTCCTGGGACACCCGGCAGATGTTTTTC. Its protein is CACDTGGYSWDTRQMFF.

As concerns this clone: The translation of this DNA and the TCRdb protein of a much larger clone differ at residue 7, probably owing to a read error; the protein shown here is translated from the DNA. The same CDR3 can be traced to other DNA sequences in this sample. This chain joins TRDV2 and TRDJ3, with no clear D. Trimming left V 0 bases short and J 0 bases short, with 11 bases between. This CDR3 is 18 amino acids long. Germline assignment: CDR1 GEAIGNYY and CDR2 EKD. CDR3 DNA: TGTGCCTGTGACACCTGGGCTACTAGCTCCTGGGACACCCGACAGATGTTTTTC. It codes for CACDTWATSSWDTRQMFF.

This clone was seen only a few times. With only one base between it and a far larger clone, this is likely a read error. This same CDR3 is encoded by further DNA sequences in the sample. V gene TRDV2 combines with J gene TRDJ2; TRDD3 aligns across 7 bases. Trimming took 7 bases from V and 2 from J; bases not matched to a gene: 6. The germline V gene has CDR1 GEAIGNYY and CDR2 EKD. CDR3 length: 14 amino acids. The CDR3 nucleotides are TGTGCCTGCGACGTACTGGGGTTGACAGCACAACTCTTCTTT. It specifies CACDVLGLTAQLFF.

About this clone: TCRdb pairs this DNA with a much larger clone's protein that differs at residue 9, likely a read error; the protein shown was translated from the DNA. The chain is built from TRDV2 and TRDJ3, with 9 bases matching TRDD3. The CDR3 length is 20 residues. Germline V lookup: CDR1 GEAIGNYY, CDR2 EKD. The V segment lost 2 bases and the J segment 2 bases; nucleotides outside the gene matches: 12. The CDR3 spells CACDRLGDARGTWDTRQMFF. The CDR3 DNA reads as TGTGCCTGTGACAGGCTGGGGGATGCGCGAGGGACCTGGGACACCCGACAGATGTTTTTC.

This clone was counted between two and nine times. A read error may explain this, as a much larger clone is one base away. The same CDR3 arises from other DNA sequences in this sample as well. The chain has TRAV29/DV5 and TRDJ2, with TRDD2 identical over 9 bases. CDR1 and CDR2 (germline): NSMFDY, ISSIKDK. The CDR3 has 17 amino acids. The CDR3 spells CAASRLPTGGGRAQLFF. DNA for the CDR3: TGTGCGGCAAGCCGCCTTCCTACGGGTGGGGGACGAGCACAACTCTTCTTT.

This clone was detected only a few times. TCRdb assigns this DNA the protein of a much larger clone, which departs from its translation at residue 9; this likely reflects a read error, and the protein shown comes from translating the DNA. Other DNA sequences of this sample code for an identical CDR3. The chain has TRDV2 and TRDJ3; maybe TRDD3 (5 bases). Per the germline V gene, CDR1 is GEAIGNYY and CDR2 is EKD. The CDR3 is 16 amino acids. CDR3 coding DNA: TGTGCCTGTGACTGGGGAAGCTCCCGGGACACCCGACAGATGTTTTTC. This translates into CACDWGSSRDTRQMFF.

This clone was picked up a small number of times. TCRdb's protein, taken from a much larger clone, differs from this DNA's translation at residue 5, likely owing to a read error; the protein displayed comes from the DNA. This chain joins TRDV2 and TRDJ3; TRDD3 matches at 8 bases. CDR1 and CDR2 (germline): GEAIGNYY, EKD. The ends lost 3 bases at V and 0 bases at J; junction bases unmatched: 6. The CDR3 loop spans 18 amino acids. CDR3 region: CACDVGGWSSWDTRQMFF. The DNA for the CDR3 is TGTGCCTGTGACGTTGGGGGATGGAGCTCCTGGGACACCCGACAGATGTTTTTC.

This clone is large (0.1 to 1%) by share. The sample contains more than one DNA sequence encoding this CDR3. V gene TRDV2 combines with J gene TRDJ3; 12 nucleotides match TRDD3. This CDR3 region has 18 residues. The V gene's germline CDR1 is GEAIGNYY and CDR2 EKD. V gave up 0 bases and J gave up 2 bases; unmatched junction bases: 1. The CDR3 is CACDTAGGYAWDTRQMFF. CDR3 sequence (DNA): TGTGCCTGTGACACCGCTGGGGGATACGCCTGGGACACCCGACAGATGTTTTTC.

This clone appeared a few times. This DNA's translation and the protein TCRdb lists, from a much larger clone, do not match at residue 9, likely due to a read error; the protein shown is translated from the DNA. This CDR3 is CAFGGATAHLFF. The DNA for the CDR3 is TGTGCCTTTGGGGGAGCGACAGCACATCTCTTCTTT. V is TRDV3 and J is TRDJ2; D may be TRDD3 (6 bases). This CDR3 comprises 12 residues. Germline V gives CDR1 TVYSNPD, CDR2 GDNSRS (reference sequence). The variable domain in full, completed from reference TRDV3 and TRDJ2, reads CDKVTQSSPDQTVASGSEVVLLCTYDTVYSNPDLFWYRIRPDYSFQFVFYGDNSRSEGADFTQGRFSVKHILTQKAFHLVISPVRTEDSATYYCAFGGATAHLFFGKGTQLIVEP.

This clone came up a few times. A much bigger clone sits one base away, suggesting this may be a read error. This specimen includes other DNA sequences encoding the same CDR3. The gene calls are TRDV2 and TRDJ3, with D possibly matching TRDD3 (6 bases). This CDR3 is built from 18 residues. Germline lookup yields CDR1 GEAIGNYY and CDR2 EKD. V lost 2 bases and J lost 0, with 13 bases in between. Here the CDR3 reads CACDKVLGISWDTRQMFF. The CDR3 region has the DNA TGTGCCTGTGACAAAGTACTGGGAATCTCCTGGGACACCCGACAGATGTTTTTC.

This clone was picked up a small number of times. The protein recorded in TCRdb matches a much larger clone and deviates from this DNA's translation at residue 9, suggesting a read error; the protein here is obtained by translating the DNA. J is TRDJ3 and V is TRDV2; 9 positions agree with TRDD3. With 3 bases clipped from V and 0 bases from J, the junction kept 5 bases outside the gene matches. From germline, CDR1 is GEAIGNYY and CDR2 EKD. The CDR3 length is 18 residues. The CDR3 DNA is TGTGCCTGTGACGCTGGGGGATGGGGCTCCTGGGACACCCGACAGATGTTTTTC. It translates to CACDAGGWGSWDTRQMFF.

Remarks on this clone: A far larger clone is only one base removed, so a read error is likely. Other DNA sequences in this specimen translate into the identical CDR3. The CDR3 loop reads CACDTVGDTSSWDTRQMFF. CDR3 DNA sequence: TGTGCCTGTGACACCGTGGGGGACACCAGCTCCTGGGACACCCGACAGATGTTTTTC. The genes are TRDV2 and TRDJ3, with 7 bases that match TRDD3. Losses at the gene ends were 0 bases for V and 0 bases for J; bases not matched to a gene: 7. The CDR3 has 19 amino acids. CDR1 and CDR2 (germline): GEAIGNYY, EKD.

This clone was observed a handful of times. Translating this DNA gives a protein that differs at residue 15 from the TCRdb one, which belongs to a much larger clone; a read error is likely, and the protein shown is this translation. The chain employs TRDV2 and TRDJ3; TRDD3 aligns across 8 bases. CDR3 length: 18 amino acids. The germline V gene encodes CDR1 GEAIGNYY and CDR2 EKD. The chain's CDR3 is CACDTWGIDSWDTRHMFF. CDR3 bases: TGTGCCTGTGACACCTGGGGGATCGACTCCTGGGACACCCGACATATGTTTTTC.

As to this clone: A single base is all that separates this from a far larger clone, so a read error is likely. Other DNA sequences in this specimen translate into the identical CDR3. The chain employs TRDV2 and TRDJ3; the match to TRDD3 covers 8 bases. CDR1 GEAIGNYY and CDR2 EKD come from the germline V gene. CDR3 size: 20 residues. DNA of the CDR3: TGTGCCTGTGACACCGTAAACTGGGGGTCAAGCTCCTGGGACACCCGGCAGATGTTTTTC. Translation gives CACDTVNWGSSSWDTRQMFF.

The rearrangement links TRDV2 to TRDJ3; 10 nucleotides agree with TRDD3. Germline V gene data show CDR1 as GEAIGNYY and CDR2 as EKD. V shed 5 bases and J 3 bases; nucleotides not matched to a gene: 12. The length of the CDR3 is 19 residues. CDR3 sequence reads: CACVPLWGIGRWDTRQMFF. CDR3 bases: TGTGCCTGTGTCCCTCTCTGGGGGATAGGTCGCTGGGACACCCGACAGATGTTTTTC.

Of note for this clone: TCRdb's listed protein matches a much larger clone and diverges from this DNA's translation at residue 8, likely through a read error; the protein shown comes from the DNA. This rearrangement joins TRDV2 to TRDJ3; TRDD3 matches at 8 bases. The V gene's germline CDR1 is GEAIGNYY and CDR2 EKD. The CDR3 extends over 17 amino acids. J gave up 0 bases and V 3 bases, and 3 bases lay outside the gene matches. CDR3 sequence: CACDVLGVSWDTRQMFF. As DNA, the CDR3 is TGTGCCTGTGACGTACTGGGGGTCTCCTGGGACACCCGACAGATGTTTTTC.

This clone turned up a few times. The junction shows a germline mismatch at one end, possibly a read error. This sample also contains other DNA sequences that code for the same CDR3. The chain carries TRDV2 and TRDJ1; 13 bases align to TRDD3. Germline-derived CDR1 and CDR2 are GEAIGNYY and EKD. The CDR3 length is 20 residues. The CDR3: CACDVLGDTRSQGTTDKLIF. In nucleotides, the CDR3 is TGCGCCTGTGACGTACTGGGGGATACGCGAAGTCAGGGGACCACCGATAAACTCATCTTT.

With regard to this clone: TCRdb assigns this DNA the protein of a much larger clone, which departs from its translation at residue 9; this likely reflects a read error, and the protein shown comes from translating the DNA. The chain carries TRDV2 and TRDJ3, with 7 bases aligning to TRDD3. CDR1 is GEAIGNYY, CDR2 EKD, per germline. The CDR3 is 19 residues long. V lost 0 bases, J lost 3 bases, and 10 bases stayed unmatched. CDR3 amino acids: CACDTTWGVRGWDTRQMFF. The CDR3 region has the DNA TGTGCCTGTGACACCACCTGGGGGGTACGTGGCTGGGACACCCGACAGATGTTTTTC.

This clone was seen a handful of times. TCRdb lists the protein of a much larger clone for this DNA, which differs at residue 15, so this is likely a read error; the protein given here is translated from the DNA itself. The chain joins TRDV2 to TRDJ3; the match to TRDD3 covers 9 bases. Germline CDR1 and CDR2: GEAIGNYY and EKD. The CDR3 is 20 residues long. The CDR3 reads CACDTVLGDPSSWDIRQMFF. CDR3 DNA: TGTGCCTGTGACACGGTACTGGGGGACCCTAGCTCCTGGGACATCCGACAGATGTTTTTC.

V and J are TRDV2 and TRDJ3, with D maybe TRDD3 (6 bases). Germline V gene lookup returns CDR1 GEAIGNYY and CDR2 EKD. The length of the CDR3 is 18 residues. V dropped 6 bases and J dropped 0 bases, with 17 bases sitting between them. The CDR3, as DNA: TGTGCCTGTTGTGTACTGGGCCGAGGCTCCTGGGACACCCGACAGATGTTTTTC. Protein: CACCVLGRGSWDTRQMFF.

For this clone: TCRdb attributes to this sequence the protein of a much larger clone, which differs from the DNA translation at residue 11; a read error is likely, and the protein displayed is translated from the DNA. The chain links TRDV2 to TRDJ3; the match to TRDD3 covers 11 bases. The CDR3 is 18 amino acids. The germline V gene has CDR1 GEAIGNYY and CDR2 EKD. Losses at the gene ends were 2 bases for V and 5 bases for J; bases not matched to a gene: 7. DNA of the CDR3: TGTGCCTGTGACATACTGGGGGATAAAGCCCGGGACACCCGACAGATGTTTTTC. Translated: CACDILGDKARDTRQMFF.

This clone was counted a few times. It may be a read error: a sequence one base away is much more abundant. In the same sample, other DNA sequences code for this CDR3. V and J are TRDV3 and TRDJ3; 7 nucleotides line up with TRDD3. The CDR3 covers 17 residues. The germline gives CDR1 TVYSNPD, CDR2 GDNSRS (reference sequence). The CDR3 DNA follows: TGCGCCTTTAGGATACGCAGGAGCTCCTGGGACACCCGACAGATGTTTTTC. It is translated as CAFRIRRSSWDTRQMFF.